This T cell receptor beta chain comes out of a study of control samples from healthy donors and cancer patients. The length of the CDR3 is 13 residues. With V trimmed by 3 bases and J by 6 bases, 4 bases remained unmatched. The repertoire was sequenced with immunoSEQ multiplex PCR; TCRdb's copy has only in-frame clones and lacks some. The data contain tens of thousands of clones, around 87% of them singletons. The TCR sequence derives from a woman aged 55-70 years with lung cancer. The chain links TRBV12-3 or TRBV12-4 to TRBJ1-2; 7 bases are shared with TRBD1. Sequencing was carried out using PBMCs. In nucleotides, the CDR3 is TGTGCCAGCAGTTTGCTCAGGGGGAATGGCTACACCTTC. Protein: CASSLLRGNGYTF.